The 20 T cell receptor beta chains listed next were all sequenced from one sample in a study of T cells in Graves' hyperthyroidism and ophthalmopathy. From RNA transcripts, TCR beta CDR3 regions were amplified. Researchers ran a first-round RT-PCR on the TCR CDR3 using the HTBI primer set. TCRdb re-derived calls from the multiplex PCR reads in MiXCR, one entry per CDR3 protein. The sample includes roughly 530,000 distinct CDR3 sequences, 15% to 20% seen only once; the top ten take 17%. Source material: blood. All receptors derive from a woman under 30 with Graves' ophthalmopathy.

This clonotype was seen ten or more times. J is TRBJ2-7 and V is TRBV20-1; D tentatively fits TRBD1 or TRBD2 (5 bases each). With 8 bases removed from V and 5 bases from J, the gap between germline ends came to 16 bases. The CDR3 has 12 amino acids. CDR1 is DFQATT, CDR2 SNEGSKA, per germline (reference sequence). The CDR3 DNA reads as TGCAGTCTAGAAGCCCGGGGCGACGAGCAGTACTTC. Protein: CSLEARGDEQYF.

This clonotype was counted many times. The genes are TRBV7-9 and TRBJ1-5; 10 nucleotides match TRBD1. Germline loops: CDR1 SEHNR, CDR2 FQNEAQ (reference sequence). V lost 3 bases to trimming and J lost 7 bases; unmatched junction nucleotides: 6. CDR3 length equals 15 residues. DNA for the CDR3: TGTGCCAGCAGCTTGACAGGGGGCGGGGAACAGCCCCAGCATTTT. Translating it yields CASSLTGGGEQPQHF.

This chain's CDR3 is CASSSSDSPEAFF. CDR3 sequence (DNA): TGTGCCAGCAGCTCCTCTGACAGTCCTGAAGCTTTCTTT. The rearrangement joins TRBV11-2 to TRBJ1-1; D possibly corresponds to TRBD1 (5 bases). There are 13 residues in the CDR3. The V gene's germline CDR1 is SGHAT and CDR2 FQNNGV. Between the trimmed V and J ends, which lost 4 bases and 6 bases, there was a span of 12 bases.

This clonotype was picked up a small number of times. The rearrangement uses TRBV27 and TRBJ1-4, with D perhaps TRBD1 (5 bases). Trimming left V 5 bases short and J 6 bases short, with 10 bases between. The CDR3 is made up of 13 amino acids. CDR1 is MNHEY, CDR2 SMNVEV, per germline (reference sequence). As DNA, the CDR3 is TGTGCCAGCAGTGGGGCGGAGCATGAAAAACTGTTTTTT. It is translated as CASSGAEHEKLFF. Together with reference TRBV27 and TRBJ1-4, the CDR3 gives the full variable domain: EAQVTQNPRYLITVTGKKLTVTCSQNMNHEYMSWYRQDPGLGLRQIYYSMNVEVTDKGDVPEGYKVSRKEKRNFPLILESPSPNQTSLYFCASSGAEHEKLFFGSGTQLSVL.

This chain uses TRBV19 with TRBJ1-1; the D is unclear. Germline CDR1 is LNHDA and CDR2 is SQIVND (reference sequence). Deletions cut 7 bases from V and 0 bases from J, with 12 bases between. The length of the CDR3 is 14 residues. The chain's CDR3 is CASTLLLMNTEAFF. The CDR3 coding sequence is TGTGCCAGTACCCTCCTCCTAATGAACACTGAAGCTTTCTTT.

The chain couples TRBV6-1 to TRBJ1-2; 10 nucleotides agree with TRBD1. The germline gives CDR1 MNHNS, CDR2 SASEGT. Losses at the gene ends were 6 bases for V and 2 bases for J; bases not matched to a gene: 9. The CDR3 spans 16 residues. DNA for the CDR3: TGTGCCAGCAGAATCTTGGGACAGGGGAGGAACTATGGCTACACCTTC. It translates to CASRILGQGRNYGYTF.

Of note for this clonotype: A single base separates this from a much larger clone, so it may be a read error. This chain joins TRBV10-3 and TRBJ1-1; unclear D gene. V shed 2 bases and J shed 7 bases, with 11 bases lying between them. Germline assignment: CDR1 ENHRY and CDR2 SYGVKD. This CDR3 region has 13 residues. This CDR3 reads CAISEGVVHEAFF. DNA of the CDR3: TGTGCCATCAGTGAGGGGGTCGTCCATGAAGCTTTCTTT.

CDR3 loop: CASRDGGMNTEAFF. Written as DNA, the CDR3 is TGTGCCAGCAGGGACGGCGGGATGAACACTGAAGCTTTCTTT. The rearrangement uses TRBV28 and TRBJ1-1; no reliable D call. Germline V gene lookup returns CDR1 MDHEN and CDR2 SYDVKM. The CDR3 loop spans 14 amino acids. Trimming removed 6 bases at V and 0 bases at J, with 11 bases between.

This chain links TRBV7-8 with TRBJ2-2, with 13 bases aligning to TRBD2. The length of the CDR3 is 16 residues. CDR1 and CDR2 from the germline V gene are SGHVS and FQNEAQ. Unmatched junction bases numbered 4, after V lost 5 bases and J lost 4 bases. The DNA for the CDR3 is TGTGCCAGCAGCGCGCGGACTAGCGGGGGCACCGGGGAGCTGTTTTTT. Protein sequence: CASSARTSGGTGELFF.

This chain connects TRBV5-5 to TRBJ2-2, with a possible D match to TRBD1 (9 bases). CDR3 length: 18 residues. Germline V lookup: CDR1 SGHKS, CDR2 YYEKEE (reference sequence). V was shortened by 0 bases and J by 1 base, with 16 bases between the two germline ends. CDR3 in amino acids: CASSLEQGAGGNTGELFF. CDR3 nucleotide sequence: TGTGCCAGCAGCTTGGAACAGGGGGCGGGGGGGAACACCGGGGAGCTGTTTTTT.

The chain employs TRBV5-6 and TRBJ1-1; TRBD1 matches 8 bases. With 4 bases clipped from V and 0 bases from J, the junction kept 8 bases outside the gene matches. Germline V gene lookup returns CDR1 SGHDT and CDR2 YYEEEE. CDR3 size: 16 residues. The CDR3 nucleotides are TGTGCCAGCAGCAGAACGACAGGGGCTATGAACACTGAAGCTTTCTTT. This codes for CASSRTTGAMNTEAFF. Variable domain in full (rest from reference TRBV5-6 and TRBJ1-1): DAGVTQSPTHLIKTRGQQVTLRCSPKSGHDTVSWYQQALGQGPQFIFQYYEEEERQRGNFPDRFSGHQFPNYSSELNVNALLLGDSALYLCASSRTTGAMNTEAFFGQGTRLTVV.

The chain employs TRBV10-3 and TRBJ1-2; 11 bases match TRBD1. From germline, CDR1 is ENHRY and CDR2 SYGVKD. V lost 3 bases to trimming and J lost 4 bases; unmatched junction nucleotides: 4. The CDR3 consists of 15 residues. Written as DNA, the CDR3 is TGTGCCATCAGTGAAGGGGACAGGGGGTCCTATGGCTACACCTTC. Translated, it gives CAISEGDRGSYGYTF.

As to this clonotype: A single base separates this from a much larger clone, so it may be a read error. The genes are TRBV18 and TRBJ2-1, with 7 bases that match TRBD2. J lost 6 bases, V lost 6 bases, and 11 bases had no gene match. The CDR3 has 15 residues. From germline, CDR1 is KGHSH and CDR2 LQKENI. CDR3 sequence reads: CASSLGLETCNEQFF. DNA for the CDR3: TGTGCCAGCTCTCTCGGACTAGAGACCTGCAATGAGCAGTTCTTC.

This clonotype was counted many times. The chain's CDR3 is CASSFFGQGGNEQFF. DNA of the CDR3: TGCGCCAGCAGCTTCTTTGGACAGGGTGGGAATGAGCAGTTCTTC. This rearrangement joins TRBV5-1 to TRBJ2-1, with 8 bases fitting TRBD1. With V trimmed by 2 bases and J by 7 bases, 8 bases remained unmatched. The CDR3 totals 15 residues. Germline V lookup: CDR1 SGHRS, CDR2 YFSETQ.

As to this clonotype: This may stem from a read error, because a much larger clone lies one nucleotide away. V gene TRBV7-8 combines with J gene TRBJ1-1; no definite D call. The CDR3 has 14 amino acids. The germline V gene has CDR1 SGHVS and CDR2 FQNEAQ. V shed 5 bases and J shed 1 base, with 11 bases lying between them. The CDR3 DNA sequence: TGTGCCAGCAGCCCTGAGTACGCGAACACTGAAGCTTTCTTT. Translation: CASSPEYANTEAFF.

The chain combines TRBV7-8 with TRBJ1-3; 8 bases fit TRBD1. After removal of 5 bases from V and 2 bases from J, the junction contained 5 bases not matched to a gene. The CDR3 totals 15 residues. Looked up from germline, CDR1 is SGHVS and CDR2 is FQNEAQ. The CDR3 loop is CASSDPGQAGNTIYF. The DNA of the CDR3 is TGTGCCAGCAGCGACCCGGGACAGGCTGGAAACACCATATATTTT. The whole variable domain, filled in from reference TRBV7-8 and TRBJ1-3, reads GAGVSQSPRYKVAKRGQDVALRCDPISGHVSLFWYQQALGQGPEFLTYFQNEAQLDKSGLPSDRFFAERPEGSVSTLKIQRTQQEDSAVYLCASSDPGQAGNTIYFGEGSWLTVV.

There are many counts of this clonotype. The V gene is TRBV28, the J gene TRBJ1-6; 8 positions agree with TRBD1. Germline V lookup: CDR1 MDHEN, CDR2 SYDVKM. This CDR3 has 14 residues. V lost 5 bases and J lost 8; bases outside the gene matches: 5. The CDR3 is CASSPGGRHSPLHF. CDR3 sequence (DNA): TGTGCCAGCAGTCCAGGGGGCAGGCATTCACCCCTCCACTTT.

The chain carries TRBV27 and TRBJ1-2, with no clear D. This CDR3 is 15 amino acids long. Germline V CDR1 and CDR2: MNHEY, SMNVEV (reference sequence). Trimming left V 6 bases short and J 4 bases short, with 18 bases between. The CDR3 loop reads CASSPGTGLIYGYTF. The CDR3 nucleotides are TGTGCCAGCAGCCCGGGCACCGGTCTTATCTATGGCTACACCTTC.

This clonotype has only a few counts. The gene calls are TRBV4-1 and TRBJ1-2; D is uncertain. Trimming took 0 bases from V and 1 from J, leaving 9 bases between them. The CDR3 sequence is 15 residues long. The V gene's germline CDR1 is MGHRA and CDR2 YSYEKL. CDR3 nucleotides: TGCGCCAGCAGCCAAGAAGGCAGCGTTAACTATGGCTACACCTTC. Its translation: CASSQEGSVNYGYTF.

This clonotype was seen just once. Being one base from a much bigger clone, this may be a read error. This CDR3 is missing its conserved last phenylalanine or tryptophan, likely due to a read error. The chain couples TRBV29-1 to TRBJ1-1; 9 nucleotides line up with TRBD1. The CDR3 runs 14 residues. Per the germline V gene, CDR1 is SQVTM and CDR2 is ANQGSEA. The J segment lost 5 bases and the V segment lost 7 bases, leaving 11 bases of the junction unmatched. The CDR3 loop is CSATAGTGFTEAFL. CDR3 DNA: TGCAGCGCAACAGCCGGGACAGGGTTTACTGAAGCTTTCCTT.